This TCR beta chain was obtained from a study of blood T cell repertoires in COVID-19. Study information: COVID-19 samples from acute and convalescent phases originated in the United States, Italy and Spain. T cells, B-cell-depleted T cells, or PBMCs provided the cDNA or gDNA that served as material.

Looked up from germline, CDR1 is SGHRS and CDR2 is YFSETQ. There are 15 residues in the CDR3. The J segment lost 5 bases and the V segment lost 4 bases, leaving 8 bases of the junction unmatched. As originally analysed: How many nucleated cells were present was estimated from reference gene primer amplification. Some clones are missing from TCRdb's copy, which holds only in-frame ones; the method was immunoSEQ multiplex PCR. For V, J and clone size, that table is used; D and trimming come from the DNA. The sample yields 50,000 to 65,000 clones, about four fifths seen once. The receptor's source is a human donor in a cohort sampled during active COVID-19. The source material was peripheral blood. This sequence joins TRBV5-1 and TRBJ2-5, with 10 bases identical to TRBD1. The CDR3 region has the DNA TGCGCCAGCAGCCGGGACAGGGGTTCCGGGGAGACCCAGTACTTC. Translated, it gives CASSRDRGSGETQYF.